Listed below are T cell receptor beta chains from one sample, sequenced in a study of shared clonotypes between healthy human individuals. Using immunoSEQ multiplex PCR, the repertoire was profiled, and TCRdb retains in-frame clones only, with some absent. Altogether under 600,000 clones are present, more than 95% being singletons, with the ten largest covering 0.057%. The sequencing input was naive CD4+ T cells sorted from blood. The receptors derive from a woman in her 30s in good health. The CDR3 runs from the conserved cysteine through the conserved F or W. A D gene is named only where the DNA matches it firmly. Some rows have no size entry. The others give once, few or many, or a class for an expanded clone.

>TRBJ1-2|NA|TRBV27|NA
TGTGCCAGCAGCCCGGGGGGGCCAAACTATGGCTACACCTTC
CASSPGGPNYGYTF
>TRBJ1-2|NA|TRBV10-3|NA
TGTGCCATCAGTGAAGACCGAGTCTATGGCTACACCTTC
CAISEDRVYGYTF
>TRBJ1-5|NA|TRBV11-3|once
TGTGCCAGCAGCGAAAGGGAATACGGGGGCAATCAGCCCCAGCATTTT
CASSEREYGGNQPQHF
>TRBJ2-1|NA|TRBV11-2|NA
TGTGCCAGCAGCCTAGGGACGGACAATGAGCAGTTCTTC
CASSLGTDNEQFF
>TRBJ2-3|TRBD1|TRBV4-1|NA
TGCGCCAGCAGCCAAGATATCCAGACAGGGGCACCAGATACGCAGTATTTT
CASSQDIQTGAPDTQYF
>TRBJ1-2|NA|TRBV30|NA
TGTGCCTGGAGATCTGTCAGGCTCTATGGCTACACCTTC
CAWRSVRLYGYTF
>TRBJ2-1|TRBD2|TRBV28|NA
TGTGCCAGCAGTTTCGCGGGGGGTCGCTACAATGAGCAGTTCTTC
CASSFAGGRYNEQFF
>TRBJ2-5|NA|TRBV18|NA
TGTGCCAGCTCACCAGGGCTGGAGACCCAGTACTTC
CASSPGLETQYF
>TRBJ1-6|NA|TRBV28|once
TGTGCCAGCAGGGGACTTTTCCGAAGGGATTCACCCCTCCACTTT
CASRGLFRRDSPLHF
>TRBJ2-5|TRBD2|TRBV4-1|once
TGCGCCAGCAGCCGGACTAGCGTCCTCCAAGAGACCCAGTACTTC
CASSRTSVLQETQYF
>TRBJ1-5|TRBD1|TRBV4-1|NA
TGCGCCAGCAGCCAAGGACAGGGCCGAGGCAATCAGCCTCAGCATTTT
CASSQGQGRGNQPQHF
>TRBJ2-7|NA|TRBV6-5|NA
TGTGCCAGCAGCTCCTACACTGCCGGCTACGAGCAGTACTTC
CASSSYTAGYEQYF
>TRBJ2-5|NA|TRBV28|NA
TGTGCCAGCCACTCGAGCCCCGATGGTACCCAGTACTTC
CASHSSPDGTQYF
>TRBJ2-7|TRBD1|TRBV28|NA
TGTGCCAGCAGTTCCGGGACAGCTACCTCCTACGAGCAGTACTTC
CASSSGTATSYEQYF
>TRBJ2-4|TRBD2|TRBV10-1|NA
TGCGCCAGCAGTGAAGGAATGAGAACTAGCGGAGCCAAAAACATTCAGTACTTC
CASSEGMRTSGAKNIQYF
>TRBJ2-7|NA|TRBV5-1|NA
TGCGCCAGCAGCTTAATACCCGGGGTCCGACCCTACGAGCAGTACTTC
CASSLIPGVRPYEQYF
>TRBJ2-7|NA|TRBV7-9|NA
TGTGCCAGCAGCTTAGCGAACGGGCTGTACGAGCAGTACTTC
CASSLANGLYEQYF
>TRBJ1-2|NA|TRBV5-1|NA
TGCGCCAGCAGGGACGGGACAAGCTATGGCTACACCTTC
CASRDGTSYGYTF
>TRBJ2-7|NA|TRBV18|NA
TGTGCCAGCTCACAACAAGACGGTTCCTACGAGCAGTACTTC
CASSQQDGSYEQYF
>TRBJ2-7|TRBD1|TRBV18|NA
TGTGCCAGCTCACGGGCAGGGGGCTACGAGCAGTACTTC
CASSRAGGYEQYF
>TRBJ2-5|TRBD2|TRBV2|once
TGTGCCAGCACTACGCCAGATCCGGGACTAGCGGGATCTTTTCAAGAGACCCAGTACTTC
CASTTPDPGLAGSFQETQYF
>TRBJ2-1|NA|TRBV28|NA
TGTGCCAGCAGTCCTAGTTTCATTGGGAATGAGCAGTTCTTC
CASSPSFIGNEQFF
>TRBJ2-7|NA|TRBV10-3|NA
TGTGCCATCAATCCAGCGGAGAAATACGAGCAGTACTTC
CAINPAEKYEQYF
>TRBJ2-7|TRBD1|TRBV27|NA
TGTGCCAGCAGTTCCGGACAGGACTGGAGGTACGAGCAGTACTTC
CASSSGQDWRYEQYF
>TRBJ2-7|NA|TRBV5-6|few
TGTGCCAGCAGCTTAGTGTACGAGCAGTACTTC
CASSLVYEQYF
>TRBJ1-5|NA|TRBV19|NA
TGTGCCACCACCTCATGGGGCAAAAATCAGCCCCAGCATTTT
CATTSWGKNQPQHF
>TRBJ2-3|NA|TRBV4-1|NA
TGCGCCAGCAGCCAAGGGGGAAGACCAGATACGCAGTATTTT
CASSQGGRPDTQYF
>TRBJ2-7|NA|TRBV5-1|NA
TGCGCCAGCAGCCCTCAGGGAGTCGAGCAGTACTTC
CASSPQGVEQYF
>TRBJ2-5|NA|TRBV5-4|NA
TGTGCCAGCAGCTTGAACGGGAGGACCCAGTACTTC
CASSLNGRTQYF
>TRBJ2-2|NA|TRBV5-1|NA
TGCGCCAGCAGCCCCTTGACAGACGCGAACACCGGGGAGCTGTTTTTT
CASSPLTDANTGELFF
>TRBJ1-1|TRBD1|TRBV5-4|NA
TGTGCCTCGGGGACAGGCCCTTCGAACACTGAAGCTTTCTTT
CASGTGPSNTEAFF
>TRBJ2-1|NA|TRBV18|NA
TGTGCCAGCTCACCATCTCAGGTTGAGCAGTTCTTC
CASSPSQVEQFF